This T cell receptor beta chain came from a study of brain T cells in children with intractable seizures. Clones were sequenced by immunoSEQ multiplex PCR, and TCRdb holds only the in-frame ones, with some missing. The data hold hundreds of thousands of clones, with roughly 93% observed a single time. Germline V gene data show CDR1 as SGHNT and CDR2 as YENEEA. With V trimmed by 0 bases and J by 4 bases, 9 bases remained unmatched. The CDR3 has 17 amino acids. As for time point: blood from clinic visit 5 months post-surgery; TSC patient then seizure free. V usage is TRBV11-3 and J usage is TRBJ2-5; 9 nucleotides line up with TRBD1. The starting material was peripheral blood, obtained approximately 5 months after surgery. The clonotype comes from a boy in the first two years of life with tuberous sclerosis and intractable seizures. The CDR3 coding sequence is TGTGCCAGCAGCTTAGAGCGCTGGGACAGGGCGGTAGAGACCCAGTACTTC. This translates into CASSLERWDRAVETQYF.